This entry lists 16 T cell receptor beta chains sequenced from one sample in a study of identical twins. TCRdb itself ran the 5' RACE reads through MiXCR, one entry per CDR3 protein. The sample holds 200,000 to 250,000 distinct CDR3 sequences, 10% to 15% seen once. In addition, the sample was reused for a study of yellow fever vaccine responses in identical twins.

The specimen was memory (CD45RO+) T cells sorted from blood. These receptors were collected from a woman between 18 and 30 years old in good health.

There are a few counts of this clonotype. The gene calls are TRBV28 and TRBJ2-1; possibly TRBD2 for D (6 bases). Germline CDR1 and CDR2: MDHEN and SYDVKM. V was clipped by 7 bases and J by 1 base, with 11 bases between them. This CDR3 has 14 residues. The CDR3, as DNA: TGTGCCAGCACCAAAAGCGGGTCCTACAATGAGCAGTTCTTC. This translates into CASTKSGSYNEQFF.

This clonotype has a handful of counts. The CDR3 DNA reads TGTGCCAGCAGCGCTACGGGAGGCTTACCTTCCTACAATGAGCAGTTCTTC. Its translation is CASSATGGLPSYNEQFF. The chain has TRBV6-2 or TRBV6-3 and TRBJ2-1; 7 bases are shared with TRBD2. J was trimmed by 1 base and V by 6 bases; bases with no gene match: 12. The CDR3 is 17 amino acids. The germline V gene encodes CDR1 MNHEY and CDR2 SVGEGT.

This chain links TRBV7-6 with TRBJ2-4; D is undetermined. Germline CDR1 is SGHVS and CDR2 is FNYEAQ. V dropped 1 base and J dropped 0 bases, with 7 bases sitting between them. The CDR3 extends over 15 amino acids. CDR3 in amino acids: CASSLGDPAKNIQYF. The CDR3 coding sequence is TGTGCCAGCAGCTTAGGCGATCCAGCCAAAAACATTCAGTACTTC. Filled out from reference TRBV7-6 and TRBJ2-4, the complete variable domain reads GAGVSQSPRYKVTKRGQDVALRCDPISGHVSLYWYRQALGQGPEFLTYFNYEAQQDKSGLPNDRFSAERPEGSISTLTIQRTEQRDSAMYRCASSLGDPAKNIQYFGAGTRLSVL.

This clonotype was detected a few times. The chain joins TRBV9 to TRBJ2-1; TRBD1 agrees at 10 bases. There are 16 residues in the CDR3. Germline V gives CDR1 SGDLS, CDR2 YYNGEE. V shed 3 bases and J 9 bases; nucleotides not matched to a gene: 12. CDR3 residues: CASSAPGQGTGLEQFF. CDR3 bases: TGTGCCAGCAGCGCACCGGGACAGGGGACCGGGCTTGAGCAGTTCTTC.

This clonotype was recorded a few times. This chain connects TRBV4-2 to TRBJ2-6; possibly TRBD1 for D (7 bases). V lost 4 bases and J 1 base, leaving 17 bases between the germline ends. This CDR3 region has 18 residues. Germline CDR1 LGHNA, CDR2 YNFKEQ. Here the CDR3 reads CASSPGHRGGSGANVLTF. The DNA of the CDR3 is TGTGCCAGCAGCCCTGGTCACAGGGGAGGATCTGGGGCCAACGTCCTGACTTTC.

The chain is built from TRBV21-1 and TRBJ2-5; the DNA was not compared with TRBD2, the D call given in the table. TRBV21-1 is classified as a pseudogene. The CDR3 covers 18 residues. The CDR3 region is CASSTKWCTGALQETQYF. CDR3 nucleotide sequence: TGTGCCAGCAGCACAAAGTGGTGTACGGGAGCCCTTCAAGAGACCCAGTACTTC.

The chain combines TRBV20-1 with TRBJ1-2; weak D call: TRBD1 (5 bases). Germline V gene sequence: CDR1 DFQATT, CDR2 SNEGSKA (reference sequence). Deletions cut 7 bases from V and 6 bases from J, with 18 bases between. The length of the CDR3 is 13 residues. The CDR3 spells CSGGAGVLHGYTF. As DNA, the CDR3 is TGCAGTGGGGGCGCAGGCGTTCTTCATGGCTACACCTTC.

The CDR3 DNA sequence: TGTGCCAGCAGTTTTTGGGACAGGGGGCCAAGGGAACAGTTCTTC. This sequence encodes CASSFWDRGPREQFF. The chain uses TRBV12-3 or TRBV12-4 and TRBJ2-1; TRBD1 agrees at 12 bases. Trimming removed 3 bases from V and 13 bases from J; junction bases left unmatched: 10. The CDR3 consists of 15 residues.

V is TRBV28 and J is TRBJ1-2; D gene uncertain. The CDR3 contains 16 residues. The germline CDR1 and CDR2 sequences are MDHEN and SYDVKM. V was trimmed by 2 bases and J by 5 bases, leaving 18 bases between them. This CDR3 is CASSLGPHTRNYGYTF. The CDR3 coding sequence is TGTGCCAGCAGTTTAGGCCCTCACACCCGGAATTATGGCTACACCTTC.

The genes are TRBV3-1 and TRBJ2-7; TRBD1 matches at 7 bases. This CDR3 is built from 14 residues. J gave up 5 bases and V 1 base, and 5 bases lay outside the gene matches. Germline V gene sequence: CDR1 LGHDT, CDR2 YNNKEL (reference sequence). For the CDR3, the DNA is TGTGCCAGCAGCCAAGTGATACAGGGGCACGAGCAGTACTTC. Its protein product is CASSQVIQGHEQYF.

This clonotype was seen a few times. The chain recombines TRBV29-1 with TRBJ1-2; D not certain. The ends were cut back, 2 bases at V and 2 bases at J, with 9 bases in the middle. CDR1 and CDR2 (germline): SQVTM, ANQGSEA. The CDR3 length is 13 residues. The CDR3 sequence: CSVEYSSNYGYTF. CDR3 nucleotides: TGCAGCGTTGAATACAGTTCAAACTATGGCTACACCTTC. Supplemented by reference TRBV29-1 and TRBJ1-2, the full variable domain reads SAVISQKPSRDICQRGTSLTIQCQVDSQVTMMFWYRQQPGQSLTLIATANQGSEATYESGFVIDKFPISRPNLTFSTLTVSNMSPEDSSIYLCSVEYSSNYGYTFGSGTRLTVV.

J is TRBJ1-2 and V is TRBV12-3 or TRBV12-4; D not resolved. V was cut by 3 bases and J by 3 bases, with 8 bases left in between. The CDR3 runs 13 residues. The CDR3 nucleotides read TGTGCCAGCAGTTTCCAATCTGACTATGGCTACACCTTC. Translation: CASSFQSDYGYTF.

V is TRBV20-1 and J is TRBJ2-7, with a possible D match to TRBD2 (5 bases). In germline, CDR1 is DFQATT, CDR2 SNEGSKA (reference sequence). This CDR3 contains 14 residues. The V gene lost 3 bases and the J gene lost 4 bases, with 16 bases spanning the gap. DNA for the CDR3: TGCAGTGCTAGGAGGGCGGGCGCCTATTACGAGCAGTACTTC. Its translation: CSARRAGAYYEQYF.

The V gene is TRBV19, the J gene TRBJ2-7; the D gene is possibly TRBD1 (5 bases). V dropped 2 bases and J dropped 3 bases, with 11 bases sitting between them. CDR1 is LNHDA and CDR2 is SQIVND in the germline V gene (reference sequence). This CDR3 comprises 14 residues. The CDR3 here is CASSIRQGHYEQYF. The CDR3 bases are TGTGCCAGTAGTATACGGCAGGGCCACTACGAGCAGTACTTC.

The CDR3 reads CSVETDLSYEQYF. The CDR3 DNA reads as TGCAGTGTAGAGACAGACCTCTCCTACGAGCAGTACTTC. The chain links TRBV20-1 to TRBJ2-7, with a weak D call TRBD1 (5 bases). Trimming cost V 7 bases and J 0 bases, with 13 bases left between them. This CDR3 contains 13 residues. Looked up from germline, CDR1 is DFQATT and CDR2 is SNEGSKA (reference sequence).

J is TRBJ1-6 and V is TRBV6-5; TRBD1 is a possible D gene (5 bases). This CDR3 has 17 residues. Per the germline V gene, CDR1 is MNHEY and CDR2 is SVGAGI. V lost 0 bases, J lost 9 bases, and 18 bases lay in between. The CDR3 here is CASSYSIGPGLTSPLHF. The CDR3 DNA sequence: TGTGCCAGCAGTTACTCGATAGGTCCGGGGCTAACTTCACCCCTCCACTTT.